The source of this T cell receptor (beta chain) is a study of cytomegalovirus exposure and HLA in healthy donors. Whole-study context: From roughly 180 million T cells, an earlier analysis saw roughly 110 million unique TCR beta sequences.

Concerning this clone: The sample has other DNA sequences that encode this CDR3 too.

The primer mix had 60 Vbeta and 13 Jbeta primers. Clones were read by immunoSEQ multiplex PCR, and TCRdb kept only the in-frame ones, dropping some. This table has approximately 95,000 clones, around 81% appearing once. Trimming took 3 bases from V and 5 from J; bases not matched to a gene: 9. The V gene's germline CDR1 is SEHNR and CDR2 FQNEAQ (reference sequence). This CDR3 has 16 residues. The chain uses TRBV7-9 and TRBJ2-5; TRBD2 aligns across 10 bases. The TCR originated in a woman in her seventies in good health and CMV-seropositive. Input material: PBMCs. CDR3 nucleotide sequence: TGTGCCAGCAGCTTTGGAGCGGGAGGGCCAATGGAGACCCAGTACTTC. Protein sequence: CASSFGAGGPMETQYF.